These T cell receptor beta chains were read from a single sample in a study of T cell changes during pregnancy in multiple sclerosis. TCRdb's copy holds only in-frame clones and misses some; the assay was immunoSEQ multiplex PCR. The sample lists around 21,000 clones; 80% to 90% were seen once. Sequenced material: CD8+ T cells from peripheral blood mononuclear cells, taken after pregnancy. These receptors all come from a female donor in good health, enrolled as a control in a pregnancy study. Each CDR3 is given with its conserved first and last residue. The D gene is left open where the match is weak. For some rows the clone size is stated as once, few or many, or as a class when expanded; others skip it.

clone_size d_call j_call v_call cdr3_nt cdr3_aa
- TRBD1 TRBJ2-7 TRBV19 TGTGCCAGATCCGGACAGGGGGTCGGCTACGAGCAGTACTTC CARSGQGVGYEQYF
- - TRBJ1-2 TRBV12-5 TGTGCTAGTGGACAGACAGGCCGAAGGGCTGGCTACACCTTC CASGQTGRRAGYTF
once TRBD2 TRBJ2-5 TRBV7-9 TGTGCCAGCAGGGGGACTAGCGACTTCAAAGAGACCCAGTACTTC CASRGTSDFKETQYF
- - TRBJ2-1 TRBV10-3 TGTGCCATCAGTGAGTCATCCACGCTAGGGGATGAGCAGTTCTTC CAISESSTLGDEQFF
- TRBD1 TRBJ2-1 TRBV6-5 TGTGCCAGCAGTTACTCGTCGGTTCAGGGGGCGGTTGAGCAGTTCTTC CASSYSSVQGAVEQFF
once - TRBJ1-1 TRBV4-3 TGCGCCAGCAGCCAAGGAACGGGACATAGTAACGCCGAAGCTTTCTTT CASSQGTGHSNAEAFF
- - TRBJ2-5 TRBV4-1 TGCGCCACCTCAGCGGAGACCCAGTACTTC CATSAETQYF
- TRBD1 TRBJ1-2 TRBV2 TGTGCCAGCTACAGGGGGCTAAAGGTCTATGGCTACACCTTC CASYRGLKVYGYTF
- - TRBJ1-2 TRBV29-1 TGCAGCGTTGAAGATCTGAGCTATGGCTACACCTTC CSVEDLSYGYTF
few TRBD1 TRBJ2-5 TRBV6-1 TGTGCCAGCCGGAGACAGGGGTACCAAGAGACCCAGTACTTC CASRRQGYQETQYF
- - TRBJ1-2 TRBV27 TGTGCCAGCAGTTTAGGCAGGATTAACTATGGCTACACCTTC CASSLGRINYGYTF
- TRBD1 TRBJ1-6 TRBV30 TGTGCCTGGAGCTACGGGACAGGGGGCCTCTCACCCCTCCACTTT CAWSYGTGGLSPLHF
- - TRBJ2-1 TRBV13 TGTGCCAGCAGCTTTGAGGTTAGCTCCTACAATGAGCAGTTCTTC CASSFEVSSYNEQFF
- - TRBJ2-1 TRBV4-2 TGTGCCAGCAGCCCCCTAATGGGCCTCAATGAGCAGTTCTTC CASSPLMGLNEQFF
- - TRBJ2-7 TRBV7-9 TGTGCCAGCAGCTCCATTACAGCTTACGAGCAGTACTTC CASSSITAYEQYF
- TRBD2 TRBJ2-1 TRBV7-9 TGTGCCAGCAGCCCGGGACTAGCGGGAGCCTACAATGAGCAGTTCTTC CASSPGLAGAYNEQFF
- TRBD1 TRBJ1-6 TRBV6-1 TGTGCCAGCAGTTCCACAGGGGTGGTAGCTTCACCCCTCCACTTT CASSSTGVVASPLHF
- TRBD1 TRBJ2-7 TRBV6-5 TGTGCCAGCAGTTACCGGGGACAGTACGAGCAGTACTTC CASSYRGQYEQYF